A single sample is the source of the 20 T cell receptor beta chains below, sequenced in a study of T cell clusters in autoimmune cytopenias. One tube held mixed TRB-A and TRB-B primer pools for touch-down PCR. Using the multiplex PCR reads, TCRdb records one entry per CDR3 protein without DNA. The listing records a few thousand distinct CDR3 sequences. About 37,500 genome equivalents of blood DNA were amplified for TRB. Sequences were obtained from peripheral blood. These receptors were taken from a human donor with an autoimmune cytopenia or autoimmune hepatitis (not recorded which).

V is TRBV5-5 and J is TRBJ2-3; the D call from TCRdb, TRBD2, cannot be confirmed without DNA. CDR1 SGHKS and CDR2 YYEKEE come from the germline V gene (reference sequence). The CDR3 consists of 16 residues. The CDR3 sequence is CASSPRAGGWTDTQYF.

The chain uses TRBV20-1 and TRBJ2-3; TCRdb indicates TRBD2, and absent DNA this call remains unverified. Per germline, CDR1 DFQATT and CDR2 SNEGSKA (reference sequence). The CDR3 contains 14 residues. CDR3 sequence: CSARLAGLTDTQYF.

V is TRBV4-2 and J is TRBJ1-6; TCRdb's D call of TRBD1 is untestable without DNA. The germline gives CDR1 LGHNA, CDR2 YNFKEQ. The CDR3 covers 19 residues. CDR3 loop: CASSQDRRRGGGLNSPLHF.

This clonotype is identified as medium-sized from frequency. The V gene is TRBV10-3, the J gene TRBJ2-7; TCRdb calls TRBD1, which cannot be checked without DNA. This CDR3 comprises 14 residues. Germline assignment: CDR1 ENHRY and CDR2 SYGVKD. This CDR3 reads CASSDSGQGYEQYF.

V is TRBV6-2 or TRBV6-3 and J is TRBJ2-5; TCRdb's D call, TRBD1, is unchecked because there is no DNA. Per germline, CDR1 MNHEY and CDR2 SVGEGT. The CDR3 consists of 15 residues. The CDR3 spells CASSPQAAGPETQYF.

By frequency, this clonotype registers medium-sized (0.01 to 0.1%). The chain joins TRBV30 to TRBJ2-3; absent DNA, TCRdb's TRBD2 call cannot be checked. Germline CDR1 is GTSNPN and CDR2 is SVGIG (reference sequence). CDR3 length: 15 amino acids. The CDR3 is CAWNRGGRSTDTQYF.

The chain is built from TRBV30 and TRBJ1-4; TCRdb's D call, TRBD1, is unchecked because there is no DNA. Germline V gene sequence: CDR1 GTSNPN, CDR2 SVGIG (reference sequence). This CDR3 is 16 amino acids long. This chain's CDR3 is CAWSVRAGGATEKLFF.

The chain combines TRBV10-3 with TRBJ2-7. Germline CDR1 and CDR2: ENHRY and SYGVKD. The length of the CDR3 is 15 residues. CDR3: CAISTGDGSSYEQYF.

V is TRBV20-1 and J is TRBJ2-1; TCRdb gives TRBD1 as the D gene, but with no DNA this cannot be confirmed. This CDR3 is built from 13 residues. Germline V gene lookup returns CDR1 DFQATT and CDR2 SNEGSKA (reference sequence). The CDR3 loop reads CSAPGPGRYEQFF.

The chain couples TRBV13 to TRBJ2-7; no DNA is available, so the TRBD1 call from TCRdb remains unchecked. There are 12 residues in the CDR3. CDR1 and CDR2 from the germline V gene are PRHDT and FYEKMQ (reference sequence). The CDR3: CASRQGGDEQYF.

Considering frequency, this clonotype is medium-sized (0.01 to 0.1%). V and J are TRBV6-5 and TRBJ2-3. The CDR3 loop spans 15 amino acids. Germline CDR1 MNHEY, CDR2 SVGAGI. The CDR3 loop reads CASTHGRTSTDTQYF.

This clonotype is identified as medium-sized from frequency. V and J are TRBV19 and TRBJ1-2; no DNA is available, so the TRBD1 call from TCRdb remains unchecked. CDR1 and CDR2 from the germline V gene are LNHDA and SQIVND (reference sequence). The CDR3 contains 14 residues. The CDR3 sequence is CASSQSRGNYGYTF.

This clonotype is medium-sized by frequency. The rearrangement links TRBV19 to TRBJ2-2; TCRdb reports TRBD2, a call that lacks DNA to check it against. Germline V gene sequence: CDR1 LNHDA, CDR2 SQIVND (reference sequence). The CDR3 has 16 residues. The CDR3 sequence: CASSPLGGDFTGELFF.

By frequency, this clonotype is medium-sized. The gene calls are TRBV30 and TRBJ2-3; TCRdb's D call, TRBD1, is unchecked because there is no DNA. This CDR3 region has 15 residues. Germline assignment: CDR1 GTSNPN and CDR2 SVGIG (reference sequence). CDR3 residues: CAWSFGDTRADTQYF.

V gene TRBV28 combines with J gene TRBJ1-4; TCRdb names TRBD1, which stays unverified in the absence of DNA. Germline V lookup: CDR1 MDHEN, CDR2 SYDVKM. The CDR3 length is 12 residues. The CDR3 spells CATTTGNEKLFF.

V and J are TRBV29-1 and TRBJ2-1; no DNA is available, so the TRBD2 call from TCRdb remains unchecked. Germline assignment: CDR1 SQVTM and CDR2 ANQGSEA. The CDR3 totals 15 residues. The CDR3: CSVALAGGPYNEQFF.

According to its frequency, this clonotype is medium-sized. This chain joins TRBV27 and TRBJ2-3; TCRdb indicates TRBD1, and absent DNA this call remains unverified. Germline V gene lookup returns CDR1 MNHEY and CDR2 SMNVEV (reference sequence). The CDR3 consists of 16 residues. The CDR3 here is CASRPLSAGGTDTQYF.

Frequency places this clonotype as medium-sized. This CDR3 is CASSTRDRDTGELFF. The gene calls are TRBV7-6 and TRBJ2-2; TCRdb's D gene call, TRBD1, goes unchecked for lack of DNA. The CDR3 runs to 15 residues. Germline V gene lookup returns CDR1 SGHVS and CDR2 FNYEAQ.

The genes are TRBV5-1 and TRBJ1-6; the TRBD1 assignment by TCRdb is unverifiable without DNA. Per the germline V gene, CDR1 is SGHRS and CDR2 is YFSETQ. The CDR3 has 14 amino acids. The CDR3 protein is CASRAGQGDSPLHF.

This clonotype is called medium-sized (0.01 to 0.1%) based on its frequency. This chain connects TRBV4-3 to TRBJ2-2. This CDR3 is 12 amino acids long. Germline lookup yields CDR1 LGHNA and CDR2 YSLEER. The CDR3 here is CASSLGAGELFF.